This TCR beta chain derives from a study of T cell responses to AZD1222 COVID-19 vaccine. The wider study: Pooled in the analysis were second doses at about 4 or about 12 weeks. Study findings and constraints: Sampled repertoires all dated from after the peak T cell response. Spike was spanned by vaccine-associated CD4 TCRs, with dominance at 160-218 and 743-854. The donor group comprised mostly white British people and more females; the analysis possibly underestimated clonal diversity.

About this clone: Its specificity is not known.

The data were produced by immunoSEQ multiplex PCR, yet TCRdb's version contains in-frame clones alone and is incomplete. The profile shows under 150,000 clones, around 90% of them singletons. This CDR3 has 16 residues. CDR1 is MRHNA and CDR2 is SNTAGT in the germline V gene. Trimming took off 2 bases at V and 2 bases at J, with 14 bases between the two ends. The chain is built from TRBV6-4 and TRBJ2-3; TRBD2 might be the D (6 bases). Sequences were derived from peripheral blood, sampled on day 0 of AZD1222 vaccination. The sequence came from an adult in good health. The CDR3 DNA reads as TGTGCCAGCAGTGACCTGGGAGGATCACACACAGATACGCAGTATTTT. It translates to CASSDLGGSHTDTQYF.